Below are 4 T cell receptor beta chains sequenced from a single sample in a study of Tregs in tolerant kidney transplant recipients. Generated by immunoSEQ multiplex PCR, the TCRdb table keeps only in-frame clones and is missing some. This repertoire comprises approximately 30,000 clones; its ten largest clones make up around 14%. The material sequenced was CD8+ T cells from blood, taken before the transplant. The receptor set was obtained from a human donor who received a combined kidney and bone marrow transplant.

As regards this clone: The CDR3 end lies 3 residues beyond the end of the read and is filled in from the germline J gene. The V call is TRBV29-1, the J call TRBJ2-3; 9 positions match TRBD2. The CDR3 contains 15 residues. Germline V lookup: CDR1 SQVTM, CDR2 ANQGSEA. With V trimmed by 4 bases and J by 0 bases, 5 bases remained unmatched. The sequenced part of the CDR3 DNA is TGCAGCGTTGTTGTAGCGGGAGAGAGCACAGATACG. Protein: CSVVVAGESTDT. The CDR3 in its entirety is CSVVVAGESTDTQYF.

Remarks on this clone: Read data end 3 residues before the CDR3 end; the end is taken from the germline J gene. This sequence joins TRBV20-1 and TRBJ2-1; no definite D call. Trimming removed 7 bases from V and 0 bases from J, with 10 bases in between. This CDR3 contains 13 residues. The germline CDR1 and CDR2 sequences are DFQATT and SNEGSKA (reference sequence). The covered CDR3 bases are TGCAGTGTCCCTACTTACTCCTACAATGAG. The encoded protein is CSVPTYSYNE. The entire CDR3 is CSVPTYSYNEQFF.

CDR3 amino acids: CASSPSLATGTDTQYF. Incomplete CDR3 DNA: TGCGCCAGCAGCCCATCCCTAGCGACGGGAACAGATACG. The genes are TRBV4-1 and TRBJ2-3; a possible D gene is TRBD2 (6 bases). The missing CDR3 end, 3 residues past where the read stops, is filled in from the germline J gene. The V gene's germline CDR1 is MGHRA and CDR2 YSYEKL. The CDR3 runs to 16 residues. V gave up 4 bases and J gave up 3 bases, with 17 bases separating them.

Concerning this clone: The read terminates 3 residues ahead of where the CDR3 ends, so the germline J gene completes it. V and J are TRBV29-1 and TRBJ2-7; TRBD1 is a possible D gene (6 bases). Germline CDR1 reads SQVTM; CDR2 reads ANQGSEA. V lost 1 base and J 4 bases, leaving 8 bases between the germline ends. This CDR3 is 12 amino acids long. The CDR3 bases that were read are TGCAGCGTTGAAGGGACAGAGTACGAG. Its protein is CSVEGTEYE. The whole CDR3 protein is CSVEGTEYEQYF.